The 7 T cell receptor beta chains given below trace back to one sample, sequenced in a study of T-cell memory formation after mild COVID-19 (dated by TCRdb to 2020 to 2023). The library was built by means of 5' RACE. Sequencing was carried out with an Illumina NovaSeq 6000. TCRdb reprocessed the public reads (quality trimming at Q25 with fastp, clone calling with MiXCR) and kept in-frame beta chains. Every entry covers one CDR3 protein and lists the most common genes and DNA from its rows. For this sample there are hundreds of thousands of distinct CDR3 sequences; around 17% appear just once. Clones ranked in the top ten supply around 3.4% of the sample. Sequencing was performed on PBMCs or a T cell subset sorted from them (not recorded which). The receptors were sampled from a man younger than 35 who had mild COVID-19 (a few samples of this study predate the infection). The sample titles of this study are shuffled in the database, so cell type and time point are left out; the donor was told from shared clones.

This clonotype was observed a few times. The chain combines TRBV29-1 with TRBJ2-1, with D hard to call. CDR3 length equals 13 residues. The germline CDR1 and CDR2 sequences are SQVTM and ANQGSEA. The V end lost 0 bases, the J end lost 6 bases, and 9 bases lay between the germline ends. CDR3 DNA: TGCAGCGTTGAAGAAAGCCCAGGCAATGAGCAGTTCTTC. Its translation: CSVEESPGNEQFF.

The rearrangement links TRBV29-1 to TRBJ2-1; a possible D gene is TRBD2 (5 bases). The CDR3 extends over 15 amino acids. Trimming took 0 bases from V and 4 from J, leaving 13 bases between them. Germline V gene sequence: CDR1 SQVTM, CDR2 ANQGSEA. CDR3 residues: CSVEDGGGSYNEQFF. CDR3 sequence (DNA): TGCAGCGTTGAAGATGGTGGAGGATCTTACAATGAGCAGTTCTTC.

V and J are TRBV5-1 and TRBJ1-1, with D maybe TRBD1 (6 bases). Germline CDR1 SGHRS, CDR2 YFSETQ. The length of the CDR3 is 16 residues. V lost 3 bases to trimming and J lost 4 bases, with 19 bases between them. The CDR3 loop is CASSYTGSPGGTEAFF. The CDR3 DNA reads as TGCGCCAGCAGCTATACAGGGTCGCCCGGGGGCACTGAAGCTTTCTTT.

This clonotype was counted between two and nine times. The chain combines TRBV19 with TRBJ2-4; D is possibly TRBD2 (6 bases). This CDR3 comprises 18 residues. Germline V gene sequence: CDR1 LNHDA, CDR2 SQIVND (reference sequence). With 5 bases removed from V and 1 base from J, the gap between germline ends came to 21 bases. CDR3 in amino acids: CASSPVLDGRLAKNIQYF. The CDR3 DNA is TGTGCCAGTAGTCCAGTTCTCGACGGGAGACTGGCCAAAAACATTCAGTACTTC.

This clonotype was observed many times. The chain uses TRBV7-3 and TRBJ2-2; D is uncertain. V was trimmed by 8 bases and J by 6 bases, leaving 13 bases between them. In germline, CDR1 is SGHTA, CDR2 FQGTGA. The CDR3 loop spans 13 amino acids. CDR3 amino acids: CASAMHGAGELFF. The CDR3 nucleotides read TGTGCCAGCGCGATGCATGGGGCCGGGGAGCTGTTTTTT.

J is TRBJ1-1 and V is TRBV9; unclear D gene. This CDR3 is 11 amino acids long. The germline V gene encodes CDR1 SGDLS and CDR2 YYNGEE. V lost 3 bases and J 11 bases, leaving 11 bases between the germline ends. The CDR3 sequence: CASSAGGRAFF. CDR3 DNA sequence: TGTGCCAGCAGCGCGGGCGGGCGGGCTTTCTTT.

The chain recombines TRBV4-2 with TRBJ1-4; 9 nucleotides match TRBD1. V gave up 3 bases and J gave up 7 bases; unmatched junction bases: 6. CDR1 is LGHNA and CDR2 is YNFKEQ in the germline V gene. The CDR3 has 15 amino acids. The CDR3 nucleotides are TGTGCCAGCAGCCAGGCCGGGACAGGGTTTGAAAAACTGTTTTTT. Its translation is CASSQAGTGFEKLFF.